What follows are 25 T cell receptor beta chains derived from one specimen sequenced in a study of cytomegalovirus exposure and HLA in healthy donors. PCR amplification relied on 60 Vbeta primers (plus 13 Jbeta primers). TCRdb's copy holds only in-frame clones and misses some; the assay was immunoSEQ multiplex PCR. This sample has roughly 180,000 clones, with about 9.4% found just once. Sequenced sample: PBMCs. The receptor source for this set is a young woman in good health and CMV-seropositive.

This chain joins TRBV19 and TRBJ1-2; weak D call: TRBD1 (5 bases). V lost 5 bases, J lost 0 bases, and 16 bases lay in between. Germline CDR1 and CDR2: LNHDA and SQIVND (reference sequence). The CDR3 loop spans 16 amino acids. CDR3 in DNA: TGTGCCAGTAGTCTTTGGCAGACAGACACTAACTATGGCTACACCTTC. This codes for CASSLWQTDTNYGYTF.

The CDR3 is CASSLKVLREGYGYTF. The CDR3 DNA is TGTGCCAGCAGCTTAAAGGTTCTTAGGGAGGGCTATGGCTACACCTTC. V and J are TRBV7-3 and TRBJ1-2; no firm D call. V was trimmed by 1 base and J by 4 bases, leaving 16 bases between them. This CDR3 has 16 amino acids. The germline gives CDR1 SGHTA, CDR2 FQGTGA. Drawing the rest from reference TRBV7-3 and TRBJ1-2, the complete variable domain is GAGVSQTPSNKVTEKGKYVELRCDPISGHTALYWYRQSLGQGPEFLIYFQGTGAADDSGLPNDRFFAVRPEGSVSTLKIQRTERGDSAVYLCASSLKVLREGYGYTFGSGTRLTVV.

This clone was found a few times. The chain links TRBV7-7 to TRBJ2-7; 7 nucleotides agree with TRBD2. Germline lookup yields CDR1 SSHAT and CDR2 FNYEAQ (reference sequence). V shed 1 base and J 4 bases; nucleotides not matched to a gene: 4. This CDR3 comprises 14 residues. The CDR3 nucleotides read TGTGCCAGCAGCTTAGGGGTGGGACTATACGAGCAGTACTTC. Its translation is CASSLGVGLYEQYF.

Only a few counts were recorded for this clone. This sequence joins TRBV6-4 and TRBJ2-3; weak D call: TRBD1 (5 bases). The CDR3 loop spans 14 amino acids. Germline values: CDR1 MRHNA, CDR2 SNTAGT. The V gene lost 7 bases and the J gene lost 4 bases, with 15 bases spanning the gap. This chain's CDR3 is CASKQWTRADTQYF. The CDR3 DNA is TGTGCCAGCAAGCAGTGGACAAGGGCAGATACGCAGTATTTT.

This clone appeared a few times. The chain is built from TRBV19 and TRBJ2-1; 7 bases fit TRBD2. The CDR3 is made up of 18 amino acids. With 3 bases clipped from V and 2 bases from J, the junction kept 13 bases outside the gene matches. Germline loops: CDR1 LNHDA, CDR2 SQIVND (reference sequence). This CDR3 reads CASSISVTGLGAYNEQFF. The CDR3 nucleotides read TGTGCCAGTAGTATTAGTGTTACCGGACTAGGCGCCTACAATGAGCAGTTCTTC.

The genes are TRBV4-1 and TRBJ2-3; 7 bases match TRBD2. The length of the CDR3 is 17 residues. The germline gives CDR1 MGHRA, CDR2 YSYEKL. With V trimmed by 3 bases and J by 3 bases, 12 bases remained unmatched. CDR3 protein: CASSHSGLASGTDTQYF. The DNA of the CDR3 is TGCGCCAGCAGCCATAGCGGGCTGGCCTCTGGGACAGATACGCAGTATTTT.

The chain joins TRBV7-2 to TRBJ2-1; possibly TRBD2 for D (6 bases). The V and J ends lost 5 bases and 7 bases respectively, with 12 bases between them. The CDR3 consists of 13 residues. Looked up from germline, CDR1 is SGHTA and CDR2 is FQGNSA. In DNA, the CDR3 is TGTGCCAGCAGCCCAAGACTAGTAAATGAGCAGTTCTTC. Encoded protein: CASSPRLVNEQFF. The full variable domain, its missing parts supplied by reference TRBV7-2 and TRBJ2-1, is GAGVSQSPSNKVTEKGKDVELRCDPISGHTALYWYRQSLGQGLEFLIYFQGNSAPDKSGLPSDRFSAERTGGSVSTLTIQRTQQEDSAVYLCASSPRLVNEQFFGPGTRLTVL.

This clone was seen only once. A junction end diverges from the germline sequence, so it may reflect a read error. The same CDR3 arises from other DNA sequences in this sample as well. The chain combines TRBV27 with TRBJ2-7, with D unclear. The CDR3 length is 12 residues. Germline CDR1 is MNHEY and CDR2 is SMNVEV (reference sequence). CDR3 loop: CASSFNGYEQYF. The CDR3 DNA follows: TGTGCAAGCAGTTTCAACGGCTACGAGCAGTACTTC.

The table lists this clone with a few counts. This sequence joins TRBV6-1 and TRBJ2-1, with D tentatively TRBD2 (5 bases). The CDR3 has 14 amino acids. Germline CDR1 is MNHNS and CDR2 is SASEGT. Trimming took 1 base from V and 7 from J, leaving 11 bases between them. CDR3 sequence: CASSEGKRRNEQFF. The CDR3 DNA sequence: TGTGCCAGCAGTGAAGGGAAGCGGCGAAATGAGCAGTTCTTC.

CDR3 protein: CASSRSAGRDSNQPQHF. The DNA of the CDR3 is TGTGCCAGTAGTAGATCTGCGGGAAGGGATAGCAATCAGCCCCAGCATTTT. The chain joins TRBV19 to TRBJ1-5, with D hard to call. In germline, CDR1 is LNHDA, CDR2 SQIVND (reference sequence). Trimming took 4 bases from V and 0 from J, leaving 16 bases between them. CDR3 length: 17 amino acids.

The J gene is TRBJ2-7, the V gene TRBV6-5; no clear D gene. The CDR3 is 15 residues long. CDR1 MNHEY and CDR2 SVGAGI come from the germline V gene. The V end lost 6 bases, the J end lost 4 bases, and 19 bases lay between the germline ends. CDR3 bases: TGTGCCAGCAGCTTGGGCATCCAAACGGTGTACGAGCAGTACTTC. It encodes CASSLGIQTVYEQYF.

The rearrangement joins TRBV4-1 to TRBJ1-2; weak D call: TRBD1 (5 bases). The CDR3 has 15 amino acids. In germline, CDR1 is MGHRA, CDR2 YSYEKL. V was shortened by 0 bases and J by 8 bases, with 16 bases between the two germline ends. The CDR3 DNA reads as TGCGCCAGCAGCCAAGATCCAGGGCCGGTCAGCGGCTACACCTTC. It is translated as CASSQDPGPVSGYTF.

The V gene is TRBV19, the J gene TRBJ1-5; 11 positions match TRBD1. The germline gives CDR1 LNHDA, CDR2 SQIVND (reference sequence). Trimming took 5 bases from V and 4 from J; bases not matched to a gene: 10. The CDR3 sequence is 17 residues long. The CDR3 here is CASSGVRTGGSNQPQHF. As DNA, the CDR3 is TGTGCCAGTAGTGGTGTACGGACAGGGGGCAGTAATCAGCCCCAGCATTTT.

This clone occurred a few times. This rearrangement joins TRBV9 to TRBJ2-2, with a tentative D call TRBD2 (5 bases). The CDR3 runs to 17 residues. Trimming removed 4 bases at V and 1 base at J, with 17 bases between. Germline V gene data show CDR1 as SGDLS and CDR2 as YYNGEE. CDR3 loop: CASSLRGSVKNTGELFF. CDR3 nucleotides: TGTGCCAGCAGCTTAAGAGGGAGCGTTAAGAACACCGGGGAGCTGTTTTTT.

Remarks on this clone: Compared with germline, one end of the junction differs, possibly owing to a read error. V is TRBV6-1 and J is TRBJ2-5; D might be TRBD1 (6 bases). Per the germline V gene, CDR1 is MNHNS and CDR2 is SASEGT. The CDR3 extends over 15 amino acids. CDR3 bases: TGTGCCAGCACTGAAGTGACAGGATACCAAGAGACCCAGTACTTC. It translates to CASTEVTGYQETQYF.

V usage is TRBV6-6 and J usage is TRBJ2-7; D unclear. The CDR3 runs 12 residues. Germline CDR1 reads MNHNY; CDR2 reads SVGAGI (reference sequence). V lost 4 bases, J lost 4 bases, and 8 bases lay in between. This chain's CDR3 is CASSSSRYEQYF. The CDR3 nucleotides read TGTGCCAGCAGTTCTTCCCGGTACGAGCAGTACTTC.

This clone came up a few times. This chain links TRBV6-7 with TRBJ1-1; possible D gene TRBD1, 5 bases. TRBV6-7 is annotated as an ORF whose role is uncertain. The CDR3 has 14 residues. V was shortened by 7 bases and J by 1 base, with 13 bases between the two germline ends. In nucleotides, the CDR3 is TGTGCCAGCATCCCCCGGGGGAGGAACACTGAAGCTTTCTTT. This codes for CASIPRGRNTEAFF.

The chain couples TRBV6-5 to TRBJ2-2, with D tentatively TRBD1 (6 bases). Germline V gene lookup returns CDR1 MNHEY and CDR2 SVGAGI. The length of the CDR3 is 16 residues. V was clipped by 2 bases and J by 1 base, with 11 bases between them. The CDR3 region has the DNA TGTGCCAGCAGTTACGACAGGCAAGAGAACACCGGGGAGCTGTTTTTT. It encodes CASSYDRQENTGELFF.

As DNA, the CDR3 is TGTGCCAGTTCGGGGGGACTAGCGGGCGTCTACGAGCAGTACTTC. Its translation is CASSGGLAGVYEQYF. J is TRBJ2-7 and V is TRBV19; TRBD2 matches 12 bases. Germline values: CDR1 LNHDA, CDR2 SQIVND (reference sequence). There are 15 residues in the CDR3. V dropped 8 bases and J dropped 3; count of bases not matched to a gene: 8.

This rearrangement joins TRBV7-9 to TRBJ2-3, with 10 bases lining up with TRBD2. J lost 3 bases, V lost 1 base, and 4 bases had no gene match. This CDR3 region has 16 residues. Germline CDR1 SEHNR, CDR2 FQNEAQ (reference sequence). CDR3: CASSLGTSGITDTQYF. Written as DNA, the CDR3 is TGTGCCAGCAGCTTAGGGACTAGCGGTATTACAGATACGCAGTATTTT.

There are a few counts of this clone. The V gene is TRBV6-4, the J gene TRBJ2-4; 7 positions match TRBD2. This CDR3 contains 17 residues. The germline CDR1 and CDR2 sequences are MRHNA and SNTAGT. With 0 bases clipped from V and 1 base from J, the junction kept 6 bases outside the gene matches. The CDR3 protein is CASSDSYGGGAKNIQYF. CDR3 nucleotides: TGTGCCAGCAGTGACTCGTACGGGGGAGGGGCCAAAAACATTCAGTACTTC.

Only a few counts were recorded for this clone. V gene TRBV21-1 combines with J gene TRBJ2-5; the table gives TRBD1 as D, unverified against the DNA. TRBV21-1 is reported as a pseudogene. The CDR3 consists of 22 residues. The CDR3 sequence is CASSKEGSGNRDRGLYQETQYF. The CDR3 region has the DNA TGTGCCAGCAGCAAAGAGGGGAGTGGGAACCGGGACAGGGGGCTATACCAAGAGACCCAGTACTTC.

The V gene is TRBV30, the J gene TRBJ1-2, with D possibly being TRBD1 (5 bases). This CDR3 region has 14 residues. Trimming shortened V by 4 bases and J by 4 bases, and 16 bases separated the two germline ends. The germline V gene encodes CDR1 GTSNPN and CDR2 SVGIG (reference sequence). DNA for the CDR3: TGTGCCTGGATGGGGAAAGGGGAGGCCTATGGCTACACCTTC. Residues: CAWMGKGEAYGYTF.

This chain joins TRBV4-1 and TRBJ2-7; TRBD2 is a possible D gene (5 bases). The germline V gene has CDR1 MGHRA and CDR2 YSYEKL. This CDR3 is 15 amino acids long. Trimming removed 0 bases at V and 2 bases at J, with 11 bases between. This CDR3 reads CASSQDAGSPYEQYF. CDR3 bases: TGCGCCAGCAGCCAAGACGCGGGCTCGCCCTACGAGCAGTACTTC.

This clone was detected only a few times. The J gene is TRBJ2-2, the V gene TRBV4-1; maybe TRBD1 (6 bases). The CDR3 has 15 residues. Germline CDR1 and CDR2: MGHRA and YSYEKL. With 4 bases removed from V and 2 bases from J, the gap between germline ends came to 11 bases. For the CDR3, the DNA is TGCGCCAGCAGCCCGGGACACACTAACACCGGGGAGCTGTTTTTT. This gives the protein CASSPGHTNTGELFF.